This T cell receptor (beta chain) was sequenced in a study of preoperative IRX-2 immunotherapy in early breast cancer (dated by TCRdb to the late 2010s). In its sample, this clone was seen a few times. Its binding antigen is unknown. There are no base qualities to consult, and no much larger clone falls within one base. Taken from the germline V gene, the CDR1 and CDR2 loops are SQVTM and ANQGSEA. V loses 8 bases of germline sequence and J loses 5 bases, and the interval between the two ends is 7 bases. Including cysteine and phenylalanine, the CDR3 has 10 amino acids. The sequence is cut down to CDR3 DNA, 30 bases in frame from base 1. The method behind the library was the immunoSEQ multiplex PCR assay. The immuneACCESS repertoire file appears here via TCRdb, limited to in-frame rearrangements. These files lack a portion of the clones; in checked studies, under half of the deficit traces to unresolved V genes, and the cause of the others is not known. The sample data list about 62,000 clones, and around 94% of these were observed just once. The ten most abundant clones make up roughly 1.8% of the sample.

Per the publication, the treatment or condition label means: preoperative locoregional IRX-2 cytokine immunotherapy. The samples were obtained from a phase Ib study that tested preoperative, locoregional IRX-2 cytokine immunotherapy designed to prime immune responses. Before surgery, IRX-2 was given to the donors, who were patients with early-stage breast cancer. The receptor was derived from a human donor with breast cancer. The chain was built from TRBV29-1 and TRBJ2-1; no D gene call is confident. Sampling took place from a patient treated with IRX-2 immunotherapy. The sequenced DNA: TGCAGCCTTGTGGACAATGAGCAGTTCTTC. This gives the protein CSLVDNEQFF.